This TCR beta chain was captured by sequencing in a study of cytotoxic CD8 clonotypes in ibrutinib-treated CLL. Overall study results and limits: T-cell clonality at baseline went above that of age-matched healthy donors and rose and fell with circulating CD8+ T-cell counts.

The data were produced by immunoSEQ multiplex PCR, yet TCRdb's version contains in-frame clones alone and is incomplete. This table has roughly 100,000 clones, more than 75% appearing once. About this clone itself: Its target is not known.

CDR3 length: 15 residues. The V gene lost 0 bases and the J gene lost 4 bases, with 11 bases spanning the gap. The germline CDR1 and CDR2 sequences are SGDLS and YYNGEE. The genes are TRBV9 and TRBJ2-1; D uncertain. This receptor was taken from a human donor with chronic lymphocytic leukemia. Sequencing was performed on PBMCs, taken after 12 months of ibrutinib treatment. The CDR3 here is CASSVAPSVYNEQFF. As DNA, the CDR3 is TGTGCCAGCAGCGTAGCGCCTTCCGTATACAATGAGCAGTTCTTC. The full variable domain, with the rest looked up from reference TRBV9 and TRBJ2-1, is DSGVTQTPKHLITATGQRVTLRCSPRSGDLSVYWYQQSLDQGLQFLIQYYNGEERAKGNILERFSAQQFPDLHSELNLSSLELGDSALYFCASSVAPSVYNEQFFGPGTRLTVL.